Sequencing of this TCR beta chain was carried out in a study of CXCR3-negative and CXCR3-positive naive CD8 T cells. In the study overall: Sequencing brought in approximately 140 million TRB reads altogether, and each library got about 1.5 +/- 0.3 million.

Researchers prepared the TRB cDNA libraries using 5' RACE with UMI labels. TCRdb derives one entry per CDR3 protein from the 5' RACE reads, leaving out DNA. There are roughly 39,000 distinct CDR3 sequences in the sample, with about 10% held by the top ten. The CDR3 extends over 13 amino acids. Germline V gives CDR1 MDHEN, CDR2 SYDVKM. Specimen: memory CD8+ T cells from blood. This TCR came from a human donor in good health. Some clones in this sample may be carry-over from other donors' samples. V is TRBV28 and J is TRBJ2-7; the TCRdb call, TRBD1, lacks DNA for checking. This chain's CDR3 is CASSPVSSYEQYF. The full variable domain, in which reference TRBV28 and TRBJ2-7 provide the parts outside the CDR3, is DVKVTQSSRYLVKRTGEKVFLECVQDMDHENMFWYRQDPGLGLRLIYFSYDVKMKEKGDIPEGYSVSREKKERFSLILESASTNQTSMYLCASSPVSSYEQYFGPGTRLTVT.